This TCR beta chain was identified during a study of CD8 T cells in Susac syndrome. Whole-study findings and limits: The number of individuals included in the study's TCR sequencing and HLA analysis was acknowledged as relatively small.

The V end lost 0 bases, the J end lost 5 bases, and 6 bases lay between the germline ends. CDR3 length: 13 residues. This clonotype came up once. The antigen remains unidentified. Reverse transcription of about 0.5 to 1 ug RNA was carried out with random hexamers. Amplification of the TCR beta CDR3 was carried out by immunoSEQ multiplex PCR, which spanned a total of 54 Vbeta and 13 Jbeta segments. Each CDR3 protein is one row after TCRdb ran MiXCR on the immunoSEQ multiplex PCR reads. The sample holds more than 200,000 distinct CDR3 sequences, approximately 94% seen once. This chain uses TRBV12-3 or TRBV12-4 with TRBJ2-3; the D is unclear. This clonotype was sampled from a human donor with Susac syndrome. The sequencing sample was made of CD4+ T cells from PBMCs. The CDR3 sequence: CASSLAPLDTQYF. As DNA, the CDR3 is TGTGCCAGCAGTTTAGCTCCACTAGATACGCAGTATTTT.